This is a list of T cell receptor beta chains from one sample in a study of T cell changes during pregnancy in multiple sclerosis. The assay was immunoSEQ multiplex PCR, and TCRdb's table has in-frame clones only and misses some. Of roughly 53,000 clones listed, roughly 93% are singletons. The sample here was CD4+ T cells from peripheral blood mononuclear cells, taken in the second trimester of pregnancy. The origin of the receptors is a female donor in good health, enrolled as a control in a pregnancy study. The conserved cysteine and the conserved F or W are not part of the CDR3 here. A D gene is named only where the DNA matches it firmly.

D gene: TRBD2
V gene: TRBV10-3
J gene: TRBJ2-1
CDR3 protein: AISGPAGGQSPF

D gene: NA
V gene: TRBV5-1
J gene: TRBJ2-4
CDR3 protein: ASSTKIDLAKNIQY

D gene: NA
V gene: TRBV7-8
J gene: TRBJ1-5
CDR3 protein: ASSTTRGNQPQH

D gene: NA
V gene: TRBV6-1
J gene: TRBJ2-7
CDR3 protein: ASSGERRAPGVREQY

D gene: NA
V gene: TRBV7-9
J gene: TRBJ1-2
CDR3 protein: ASTPRLGRLDNGYT

D gene: NA
V gene: TRBV2
J gene: TRBJ2-7
CDR3 protein: ASSNRDSGRTYEQY

D gene: TRBD2
V gene: TRBV5-1
J gene: TRBJ2-7
CDR3 protein: ASSLDSGGGPYEQY

D gene: NA
V gene: TRBV15
J gene: TRBJ1-5
CDR3 protein: ATTLYSNQPQH

D gene: TRBD2
V gene: TRBV10-2
J gene: TRBJ2-5
CDR3 protein: ASSESLAGQETQY

D gene: TRBD2
V gene: TRBV18
J gene: TRBJ2-5
CDR3 protein: ASSPERGRAEAQY

D gene: NA
V gene: TRBV7-2
J gene: TRBJ2-7
CDR3 protein: ASSLTEGSEQY

D gene: TRBD1
V gene: TRBV9
J gene: TRBJ1-2
CDR3 protein: ASSVRSGTGPYGYT

D gene: NA
V gene: TRBV7-6
J gene: TRBJ1-1
CDR3 protein: ASSPARQAEAF

D gene: NA
V gene: TRBV27
J gene: TRBJ2-2
CDR3 protein: ASSLAGPGELF

D gene: NA
V gene: TRBV7-8
J gene: TRBJ2-7
CDR3 protein: ASSPTGIIWYEQY

D gene: NA
V gene: TRBV25-1
J gene: TRBJ1-1
CDR3 protein: ASSTSYRGNTEAF

D gene: NA
V gene: TRBV19
J gene: TRBJ1-5
CDR3 protein: ASSTQQGILSQPQH

D gene: NA
V gene: TRBV30
J gene: TRBJ2-3
CDR3 protein: AWRARTTDTQY

D gene: NA
V gene: TRBV18
J gene: TRBJ1-5
CDR3 protein: ASSQQGNEPQH

D gene: TRBD1
V gene: TRBV19
J gene: TRBJ1-2
CDR3 protein: ASRETRQGDYGYT

D gene: NA
V gene: TRBV4-1
J gene: TRBJ2-3
CDR3 protein: ASSQVWGVGTDTQY

D gene: TRBD2
V gene: TRBV12-5
J gene: TRBJ2-1
CDR3 protein: ASGLVLAGASDNEQF

D gene: NA
V gene: TRBV5-6
J gene: TRBJ2-7
CDR3 protein: ASSSGGLFYEQY

D gene: NA
V gene: TRBV9
J gene: TRBJ2-2
CDR3 protein: ASSVEQGANTGELF

D gene: TRBD1
V gene: TRBV9
J gene: TRBJ2-3
CDR3 protein: ASSPRTGTTGDTQY

D gene: NA
V gene: TRBV5-5
J gene: TRBJ2-5
CDR3 protein: ASSLGVGAETQY

D gene: NA
V gene: TRBV7-2
J gene: TRBJ1-4
CDR3 protein: ASSLGRGTTNEKLF

D gene: TRBD1
V gene: TRBV9
J gene: TRBJ1-5
CDR3 protein: ASSAPGGATAQGPQH

D gene: TRBD1
V gene: TRBV2
J gene: TRBJ2-5
CDR3 protein: ASNRQGWAETQY

D gene: TRBD1
V gene: TRBV6-1
J gene: TRBJ1-3
CDR3 protein: ASSPDRAGNTIY

D gene: TRBD1
V gene: TRBV5-1
J gene: TRBJ1-2
CDR3 protein: ASSARDRGEFSYGYT

D gene: NA
V gene: TRBV7-9
J gene: TRBJ1-1
CDR3 protein: ASSLRGRGTSDTEAF

D gene: TRBD1
V gene: TRBV7-2
J gene: TRBJ2-7
CDR3 protein: ASRLWDRDYEQY

D gene: TRBD2
V gene: TRBV7-3
J gene: TRBJ2-1
CDR3 protein: ASSSRSGNEQF

D gene: NA
V gene: TRBV18
J gene: TRBJ1-3
CDR3 protein: ASSPNSPSRRDTIY

D gene: TRBD1
V gene: TRBV5-1
J gene: TRBJ1-1
CDR3 protein: ASSLERTGSPMNTEAF

D gene: NA
V gene: TRBV5-5
J gene: TRBJ1-1
CDR3 protein: ASSLGANTEAF

D gene: TRBD2
V gene: TRBV4-3
J gene: TRBJ2-3
CDR3 protein: ASSQDVVAGGNTDTQY

D gene: TRBD1
V gene: TRBV10-3
J gene: TRBJ2-5
CDR3 protein: AISESNRGETQY

D gene: TRBD1
V gene: TRBV7-8
J gene: TRBJ2-5
CDR3 protein: ASREGALIQETQY

D gene: NA
V gene: TRBV7-2
J gene: TRBJ1-5
CDR3 protein: ASSMKKNQPQH

D gene: NA
V gene: TRBV4-2
J gene: TRBJ2-7
CDR3 protein: ASSRGTLGDSSYEQY

D gene: TRBD2
V gene: TRBV9
J gene: TRBJ2-3
CDR3 protein: ASSLNGGTSVVTDTQY

D gene: NA
V gene: TRBV6-5
J gene: TRBJ1-1
CDR3 protein: ASSYSPGNTEAF

D gene: NA
V gene: TRBV2
J gene: TRBJ2-1
CDR3 protein: ASSEGTANEQF

D gene: NA
V gene: TRBV4-1
J gene: TRBJ1-2
CDR3 protein: ASSRGVPLNYGYT

D gene: NA
V gene: TRBV7-2
J gene: TRBJ1-1
CDR3 protein: ASSSREAANTEAF

D gene: TRBD1
V gene: TRBV5-5
J gene: TRBJ2-3
CDR3 protein: ASSLIGQQGADTQY

D gene: TRBD1
V gene: TRBV2
J gene: TRBJ1-2
CDR3 protein: ASSIGQEGYGYT

D gene: TRBD1
V gene: TRBV5-1
J gene: TRBJ2-7
CDR3 protein: ASGHTPGQGFYEQY

D gene: NA
V gene: TRBV7-2
J gene: TRBJ1-2
CDR3 protein: ASSPRGRTMDGYT

D gene: NA
V gene: TRBV19
J gene: TRBJ2-4
CDR3 protein: ASSIGNRVMSHIQY

D gene: TRBD2
V gene: TRBV19
J gene: TRBJ2-7
CDR3 protein: ASSIGASSGERPYEQY

D gene: NA
V gene: TRBV6-6
J gene: TRBJ1-1
CDR3 protein: ASSSIDSTEAF

D gene: NA
V gene: TRBV5-4
J gene: TRBJ1-2
CDR3 protein: ASSSGGPETLSNYGYT